The 32 T cell receptor beta chains given below trace back to one sample, sequenced in a study of blood T cell repertoires in COVID-19. Assay: immunoSEQ multiplex PCR; the TCRdb copy retains only in-frame clones and omits some. There are roughly 260,000 clones in the sample; roughly 90% occur only once, and 2.5% to 3% lies in the top ten. The sequencing input was PBMCs or T cells enriched from blood (not recorded which). Receptor source: a woman in her twenties or thirties with acute COVID-19.

The CDR3 region has the DNA TGTGCCAGCAGTCGGCAGGCCACGAGGGCTGAAGCTTTCTTT. Its translation: CASSRQATRAEAFF. J is TRBJ1-1 and V is TRBV2; no clear D gene. The ends were cut back, 5 bases at V and 6 bases at J, with 16 bases in the middle. Germline loops: CDR1 SNHLY, CDR2 FYNNEI. This CDR3 region has 14 residues. Full variable domain (missing parts from reference TRBV2 and TRBJ1-1): EPEVTQTPSHQVTQMGQEVILRCVPISNHLYFYWYRQILGQKVEFLVSFYNNEISEKSEIFDDQFSVERPDGSNFTLKIRSTKLEDSAMYFCASSRQATRAEAFFGQGTRLTVV.

The chain carries TRBV7-9 and TRBJ2-1; the match to TRBD1 covers 7 bases. With V trimmed by 5 bases and J by 8 bases, 12 bases remained unmatched. This CDR3 is 15 amino acids long. CDR1 is SEHNR, CDR2 FQNEAQ, per germline (reference sequence). The CDR3 sequence is CASSPEGDSAYEQFF. DNA of the CDR3: TGTGCCAGCAGCCCCGAGGGGGACAGTGCCTATGAGCAGTTCTTC.

This chain uses TRBV27 with TRBJ2-3, with D possibly being TRBD1 (5 bases). This CDR3 has 14 residues. Germline V gives CDR1 MNHEY, CDR2 SMNVEV (reference sequence). Trimming left V 5 bases short and J 4 bases short, with 13 bases between. CDR3 coding DNA: TGTGCCAGCAGTACTTCCTTAGGGGCAGATACGCAGTATTTT. This encodes CASSTSLGADTQYF.

The chain employs TRBV7-2 and TRBJ2-2; possible D gene TRBD1, 6 bases. The CDR3 is 14 residues long. Looked up from germline, CDR1 is SGHTA and CDR2 is FQGNSA. Between the trimmed V and J ends, which lost 5 bases and 4 bases, there was a span of 11 bases. The CDR3 nucleotides are TGTGCCAGCAGCCTTACAGGGTCCACCGGGGAGCTGTTTTTT. This codes for CASSLTGSTGELFF.

V is TRBV10-3 and J is TRBJ1-2; D may be TRBD1 (6 bases). Germline CDR1 reads ENHRY; CDR2 reads SYGVKD. This CDR3 has 16 amino acids. The V end lost 3 bases, the J end lost 5 bases, and 19 bases lay between the germline ends. The CDR3 region has the DNA TGTGCCATCAGTGACCCACGACAGGCTGAGGGTTATGGCTACACCTTC. It encodes CAISDPRQAEGYGYTF.

This chain links TRBV5-1 with TRBJ2-5; 9 bases align to TRBD2. Germline values: CDR1 SGHRS, CDR2 YFSETQ. The V segment lost 3 bases and the J segment 5 bases; nucleotides outside the gene matches: 8. The CDR3 length is 15 residues. The CDR3 nucleotides are TGCGCCAGCAGCTCCATTAGCGGGGGAGGGGAGACCCAGTACTTC. It is translated as CASSSISGGGETQYF.

This clone was seen a few times. The rearrangement links TRBV7-9 to TRBJ2-7; TRBD1 aligns across 7 bases. V shed 1 base and J 6 bases; nucleotides not matched to a gene: 6. Per germline, CDR1 SEHNR and CDR2 FQNEAQ (reference sequence). The CDR3 has 14 amino acids. The CDR3 sequence: CASSLVTGIREQYF. CDR3 in DNA: TGTGCCAGCAGCTTAGTGACAGGGATTCGCGAGCAGTACTTC. Full variable domain (missing parts from reference TRBV7-9 and TRBJ2-7): DTGVSQNPRHKITKRGQNVTFRCDPISEHNRLYWYRQTLGQGPEFLTYFQNEAQLEKSRLLSDRFSAERPKGSFSTLEIQRTEQGDSAMYLCASSLVTGIREQYFGPGTRLTVT.

Only a few counts were recorded for this clone. The chain carries TRBV5-6 and TRBJ1-1; TRBD1 matches 7 bases. V shed 0 bases, J shed 6 bases, and the junction held 5 bases outside the gene matches. The CDR3 is 14 amino acids. The germline gives CDR1 SGHDT, CDR2 YYEEEE. The CDR3 DNA sequence: TGTGCCAGCAGCTTGGCGACAGGGAGGCCTGAAGCTTTCTTT. It is translated as CASSLATGRPEAFF.

The rearrangement joins TRBV5-1 to TRBJ1-4; 7 nucleotides match TRBD1. Trimming removed 7 bases from V and 7 bases from J; junction bases left unmatched: 13. The CDR3 loop spans 15 amino acids. Germline CDR1 is SGHRS and CDR2 is YFSETQ. The CDR3 protein is CASRPEGTAVEKLFF. CDR3 nucleotide sequence: TGCGCCAGCCGCCCTGAAGGGACAGCGGTTGAAAAACTGTTTTTT. Using reference TRBV5-1 and TRBJ1-4 for the parts outside the CDR3, the full variable domain is KAGVTQTPRYLIKTRGQQVTLSCSPISGHRSVSWYQQTPGQGLQFLFEYFSETQRNKGNFPGRFSGRQFSNSRSEMNVSTLELGDSALYLCASRPEGTAVEKLFFGSGTQLSVL.

V gene TRBV30 combines with J gene TRBJ2-3, with TRBD2 identical over 12 bases. Trimming at V came to 5 bases and at J to 5 bases, leaving 8 bases not matched to a gene. The CDR3 extends over 15 amino acids. CDR1 and CDR2 (germline): GTSNPN, SVGIG (reference sequence). The chain's CDR3 is CAWGLAGGPVDTQYF. In DNA, the CDR3 is TGTGCCTGGGGCCTAGCGGGGGGGCCGGTAGATACGCAGTATTTT.

V and J are TRBV27 and TRBJ1-2; perhaps TRBD1 as D (5 bases). This CDR3 is 14 amino acids long. The germline CDR1 and CDR2 sequences are MNHEY and SMNVEV (reference sequence). The V end lost 3 bases, the J end lost 8 bases, and 16 bases lay between the germline ends. The CDR3 coding sequence is TGTGCCAGCAGTTTCTTGGCAGGGCTTATGGGCTACACCTTC. It codes for CASSFLAGLMGYTF.

The genes are TRBV12-5 and TRBJ2-3; tentative D call: TRBD2 (5 bases). Germline CDR1 reads LGHNT; CDR2 reads FRNRAP. CDR3 length: 14 residues. V was cut by 2 bases and J by 4 bases, with 10 bases left in between. The DNA of the CDR3 is TGTGCTAGTGGTTTGACGGGATGGGCAGATACGCAGTATTTT. It specifies CASGLTGWADTQYF.

The V call is TRBV3-1 (or the pseudogene TRBV3-2), the J call TRBJ1-4; D is unresolved. There are 17 residues in the CDR3. V lost 0 bases to trimming and J lost 0 bases, with 11 bases between them. Germline CDR1 is LGHDT and CDR2 is YNNKEL (reference sequence). The CDR3 is CASSQEGGSATNEKLFF. The CDR3 region has the DNA TGTGCCAGCAGCCAAGAAGGAGGCAGTGCAACTAATGAAAAACTGTTTTTT.

V is TRBV9 and J is TRBJ2-1, with D perhaps matching TRBD1 (6 bases). The V end was cut by 0 bases, the J end by 3 bases, with 10 bases between. This CDR3 region has 15 residues. Germline V lookup: CDR1 SGDLS, CDR2 YYNGEE. As DNA, the CDR3 is TGTGCCAGCAGCGTAGGGGACACACTCTACAATGAGCAGTTCTTC. Translated, it gives CASSVGDTLYNEQFF.

The chain uses TRBV24-1 and TRBJ1-2; no reliable D call. V gave up 2 bases and J gave up 0 bases, with 9 bases separating them. CDR1 and CDR2 (germline): KGHDR, SFDVKD. CDR3 length equals 15 residues. The CDR3 coding sequence is TGTGCCACCAGTGATTATAAACTTTCTAACTATGGCTACACCTTC. It is translated as CATSDYKLSNYGYTF.

CDR3 sequence: CASSQGGLDEQYF. The CDR3 nucleotides read TGCGCCAGCAGCCAAGGGGGACTGGACGAGCAGTACTTC. The chain has TRBV4-1 and TRBJ2-7; D is possibly TRBD2 (6 bases). Per germline, CDR1 MGHRA and CDR2 YSYEKL. Trimming took off 1 base at V and 5 bases at J, with 9 bases between the two ends. This CDR3 is 13 amino acids long.

The V gene is TRBV2, the J gene TRBJ2-5, with D maybe TRBD2 (6 bases). Germline lookup yields CDR1 SNHLY and CDR2 FYNNEI. The V end lost 7 bases, the J end lost 2 bases, and 14 bases lay between the germline ends. This CDR3 contains 14 residues. The CDR3 loop is CASTGTGKQETQYF. As DNA, the CDR3 is TGTGCCAGCACCGGGACTGGTAAACAAGAGACCCAGTACTTC.

This rearrangement joins TRBV24-1 to TRBJ2-3; 7 bases agree with TRBD2. CDR1 and CDR2 from the germline V gene are KGHDR and SFDVKD. Germline trimming cut 6 bases from V and 4 bases from J; bases unmatched to any gene: 6. This CDR3 is built from 14 residues. CDR3 sequence (DNA): TGTGCCACCAGTCGGACTAGTAGTTCAGATACGCAGTATTTT. As protein: CATSRTSSSDTQYF.

This chain links TRBV7-8 with TRBJ1-1; 11 bases fit TRBD1. This CDR3 has 14 amino acids. J was trimmed by 4 bases and V by 5 bases; bases with no gene match: 3. The germline V gene encodes CDR1 SGHVS and CDR2 FQNEAQ. As DNA, the CDR3 is TGTGCCAGCAGCCGAGGGACAGGGGGCACTGAAGCTTTCTTT. Residues: CASSRGTGGTEAFF.

The gene calls are TRBV29-1 and TRBJ2-1, with 7 bases identical to TRBD1. This CDR3 is 13 amino acids long. The V gene end was trimmed by 7 bases and the J gene end by 5 bases; junction bases not matched to a gene: 8. The germline gives CDR1 SQVTM, CDR2 ANQGSEA. CDR3 amino acids: CSAGTVSDNEQFF. The DNA for the CDR3 is TGCAGCGCAGGGACAGTTTCCGACAATGAGCAGTTCTTC.

This clone was counted once. J is TRBJ2-5 and V is TRBV19, with TRBD1 as a possible D gene (6 bases). Germline V gives CDR1 LNHDA, CDR2 SQIVND (reference sequence). The CDR3 is 14 residues long. V lost 1 base and J 5 bases, leaving 11 bases between the germline ends. CDR3 loop: CASSIAQGRETQYF. The CDR3 DNA sequence: TGTGCCAGTAGTATAGCACAGGGCCGGGAGACCCAGTACTTC.

The chain combines TRBV24-1 with TRBJ1-5; the match to TRBD1 covers 8 bases. The germline gives CDR1 KGHDR, CDR2 SFDVKD. The CDR3 sequence is 17 residues long. V gave up 9 bases and J gave up 0 bases; unmatched junction bases: 12. Here the CDR3 reads CATRWDRRRASNQPQHF. The CDR3 DNA sequence: TGTGCCACCCGGTGGGACAGGCGGCGAGCTAGCAATCAGCCCCAGCATTTT.

The chain couples TRBV12-5 to TRBJ2-5; 11 positions agree with TRBD1. The CDR3 sequence is 14 residues long. The trim removed 8 bases at V and 4 bases at J, leaving 6 bases unmatched. Germline CDR1 reads LGHNT; CDR2 reads FRNRAP. The CDR3 DNA reads as TGTGCTAGTTCTTCCGGGACAGGGGGAGAGACCCAGTACTTC. Translated, it gives CASSSGTGGETQYF.

The rearrangement links TRBV16 to TRBJ2-2; D ambiguous. Per the germline V gene, CDR1 is KGHSY and CDR2 is FQNENV. The CDR3 totals 14 residues. The V and J ends lost 0 bases and 7 bases respectively, with 9 bases between them. CDR3 residues: CASSQSRDGGELFF. The CDR3 coding sequence is TGTGCCAGCAGCCAATCTCGAGATGGCGGGGAGCTGTTTTTT.

The genes are TRBV4-1 and TRBJ1-2, with TRBD1 matching over 11 bases. Germline V gene data show CDR1 as MGHRA and CDR2 as YSYEKL. V lost 1 base to trimming and J lost 10 bases; unmatched junction nucleotides: 5. The CDR3 extends over 14 amino acids. The CDR3 DNA reads TGCGCCAGCAGCCAAGGGGACAGGGGGATCGACTACACCTTC. It codes for CASSQGDRGIDYTF.

This chain joins TRBV25-1 and TRBJ2-6; 8 bases agree with TRBD1. This CDR3 is 18 amino acids long. CDR1 and CDR2 from the germline V gene are MGHDK and SYGVNS. With V trimmed by 2 bases and J by 1 base, 7 bases remained unmatched. CDR3: CASSERDRFESGANVLTF. The CDR3 DNA follows: TGTGCCAGCAGTGAACGGGACAGGTTTGAGTCTGGGGCCAACGTCCTGACTTTC.

V gene TRBV18 combines with J gene TRBJ1-3; maybe TRBD1 (5 bases). Germline-derived CDR1 and CDR2 are KGHSH and LQKENI. The ends were cut back, 3 bases at V and 2 bases at J, with 11 bases in the middle. The CDR3 is 15 amino acids. Written as DNA, the CDR3 is TGTGCCAGCTCACCGGGAGGGGCAACTGGAAACACCATATATTTT. Translated: CASSPGGATGNTIYF.

The CDR3 sequence: CASSLSRDTYGYTF. Written as DNA, the CDR3 is TGTGCCAGCAGTTTATCGAGGGACACGTATGGCTACACCTTC. V and J are TRBV27 and TRBJ1-2, with D perhaps TRBD1 (6 bases). This CDR3 is 14 amino acids long. Germline V lookup: CDR1 MNHEY, CDR2 SMNVEV (reference sequence). The germline V and J ends were trimmed by 0 bases and 5 bases, with 10 bases remaining between them.

The V and J genes are TRBV27 and TRBJ1-5; D may be TRBD1 (6 bases). The CDR3 is 15 residues long. Germline CDR1 is MNHEY and CDR2 is SMNVEV (reference sequence). The V gene lost 3 bases and the J gene lost 4 bases, with 13 bases spanning the gap. In nucleotides, the CDR3 is TGTGCCAGCAGTTTGGGAGTACAGGGTAATCAGCCCCAGCATTTT. Residues: CASSLGVQGNQPQHF.

The rearrangement links TRBV30 to TRBJ1-2; maybe TRBD1 (5 bases). Germline V CDR1 and CDR2: GTSNPN, SVGIG (reference sequence). The CDR3 has 13 amino acids. V was shortened by 0 bases and J by 8 bases, with 13 bases between the two germline ends. The CDR3 sequence: CAWSVRRTRGYTF. The CDR3, as DNA: TGTGCCTGGAGTGTTAGGCGGACACGAGGCTACACCTTC.

V is TRBV7-9 and J is TRBJ1-1; D uncertain. Germline values: CDR1 SEHNR, CDR2 FQNEAQ (reference sequence). The CDR3 consists of 14 residues. Trimming cost V 1 base and J 4 bases, with 10 bases left between them. This CDR3 reads CASSLGRGGTEAFF. DNA of the CDR3: TGTGCCAGCAGCTTAGGACGGGGAGGCACTGAAGCTTTCTTT.

The V call is TRBV18, the J call TRBJ2-2; 8 bases match TRBD2. CDR3 length equals 16 residues. Trimming removed 3 bases from V and 5 bases from J; junction bases left unmatched: 8. CDR1 and CDR2 (germline): KGHSH, LQKENI. CDR3 sequence: CASSPTGTRRTGELFF. CDR3 nucleotide sequence: TGTGCCAGCTCACCCACCGGGACTAGAAGGACCGGGGAGCTGTTTTTT.